The T cell receptor (beta chain) described here comes from a study of T cell repertoires in cytomegalovirus infection. Across the study: CMV infection and matching HLA type were both indicated by public TCR beta signatures.

This clonotype was seen repeatedly, ten times or more. Via MiXCR, TCRdb re-called the reads, giving one row per CDR3 protein. The table includes tens of thousands of distinct CDR3 sequences, more than 3% detected once. The germline V gene encodes CDR1 SGDLS and CDR2 YYNGEE. V was trimmed by 3 bases and J by 2 bases, leaving 17 bases between them. CDR3 length: 17 residues. The specimen was PBMCs. This TCR came from a human donor in good health (CMV status not recorded). Some clones in this sample may be carry-over from other donors' samples. V and J are TRBV9 and TRBJ2-2; D gene ambiguous. The CDR3 DNA reads TGTGCCAGCAGCGCGACATCCGACTCTCGCAACACCGGGGAGCTGTTTTTT. Amino acids: CASSATSDSRNTGELFF.